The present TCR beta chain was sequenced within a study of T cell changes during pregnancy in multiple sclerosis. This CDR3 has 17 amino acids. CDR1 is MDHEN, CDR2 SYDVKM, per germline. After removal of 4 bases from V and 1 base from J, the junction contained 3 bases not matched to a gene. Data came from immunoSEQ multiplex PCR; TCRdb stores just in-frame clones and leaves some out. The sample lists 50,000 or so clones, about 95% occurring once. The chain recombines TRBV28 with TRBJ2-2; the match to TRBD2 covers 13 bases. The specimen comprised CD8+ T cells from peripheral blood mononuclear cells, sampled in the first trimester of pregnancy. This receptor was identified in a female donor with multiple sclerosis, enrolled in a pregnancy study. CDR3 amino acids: CASSSGLAGRNTGELFF. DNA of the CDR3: TGTGCCAGCAGTTCGGGACTAGCGGGAAGGAACACCGGGGAGCTGTTTTTT.